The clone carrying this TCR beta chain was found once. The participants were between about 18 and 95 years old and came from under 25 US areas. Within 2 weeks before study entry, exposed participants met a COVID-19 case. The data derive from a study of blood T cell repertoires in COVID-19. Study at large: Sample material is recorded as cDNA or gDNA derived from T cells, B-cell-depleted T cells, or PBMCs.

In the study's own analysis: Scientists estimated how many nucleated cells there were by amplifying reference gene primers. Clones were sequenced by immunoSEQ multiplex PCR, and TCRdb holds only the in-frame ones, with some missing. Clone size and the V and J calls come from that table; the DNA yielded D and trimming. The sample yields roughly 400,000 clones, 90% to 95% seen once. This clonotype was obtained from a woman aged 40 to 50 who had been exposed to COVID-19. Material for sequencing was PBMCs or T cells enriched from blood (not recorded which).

The CDR3 DNA reads TGTGCCAGTGCTTACGGGGGGATTAAGGATACGCAGTATTTT. Its protein product is CASAYGGIKDTQYF. The V gene is TRBV6-5, the J gene TRBJ2-3, with 7 positions matching TRBD2. Germline trimming cut 9 bases from V and 6 bases from J; bases unmatched to any gene: 12. Germline CDR1 is MNHEY and CDR2 is SVGAGI. The CDR3 has 14 residues.